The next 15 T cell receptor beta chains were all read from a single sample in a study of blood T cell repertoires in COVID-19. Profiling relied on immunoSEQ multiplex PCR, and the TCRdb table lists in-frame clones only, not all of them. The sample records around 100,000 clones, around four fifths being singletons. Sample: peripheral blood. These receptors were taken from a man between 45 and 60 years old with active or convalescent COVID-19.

CDR3 region: CASSPQGNDEKLFF. CDR3 bases: TGCGCCAGCAGCCCCCAGGGGAACGATGAAAAACTGTTTTTT. V and J are TRBV5-1 and TRBJ1-4, with D perhaps TRBD1 (6 bases). This CDR3 contains 14 residues. Per germline, CDR1 SGHRS and CDR2 YFSETQ. Between the trimmed V and J ends, which lost 4 bases and 6 bases, there was a span of 13 bases. The full variable domain, its missing parts supplied by reference TRBV5-1 and TRBJ1-4, is KAGVTQTPRYLIKTRGQQVTLSCSPISGHRSVSWYQQTPGQGLQFLFEYFSETQRNKGNFPGRFSGRQFSNSRSEMNVSTLELGDSALYLCASSPQGNDEKLFFGSGTQLSVL.

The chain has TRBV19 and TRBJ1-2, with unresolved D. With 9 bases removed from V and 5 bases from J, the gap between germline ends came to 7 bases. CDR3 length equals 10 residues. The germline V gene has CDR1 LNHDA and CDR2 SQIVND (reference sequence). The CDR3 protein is CASSGYGYTF. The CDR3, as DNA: TGTGCCAGCAGCGGATATGGCTACACCTTC.

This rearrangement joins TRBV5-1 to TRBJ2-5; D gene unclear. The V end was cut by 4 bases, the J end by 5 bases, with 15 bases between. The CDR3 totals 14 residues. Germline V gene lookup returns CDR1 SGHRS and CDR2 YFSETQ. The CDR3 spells CASSLGPGRETQYF. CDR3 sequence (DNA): TGCGCCAGCAGCCTGGGCCCAGGAAGGGAGACCCAGTACTTC.

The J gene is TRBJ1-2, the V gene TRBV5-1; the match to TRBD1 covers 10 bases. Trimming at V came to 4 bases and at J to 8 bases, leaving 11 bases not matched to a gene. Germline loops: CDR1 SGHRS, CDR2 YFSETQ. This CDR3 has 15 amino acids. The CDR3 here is CASSTGDRGPKGYTF. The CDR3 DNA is TGCGCCAGCAGCACGGGGGACAGGGGACCAAAGGGCTACACCTTC.

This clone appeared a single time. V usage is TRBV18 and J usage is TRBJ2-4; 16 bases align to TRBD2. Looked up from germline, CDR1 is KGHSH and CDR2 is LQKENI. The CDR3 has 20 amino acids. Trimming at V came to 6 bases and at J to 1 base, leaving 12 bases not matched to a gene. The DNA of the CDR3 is TGTGCCAGCTCCTCACCACCGGGACTAGCGGGAGGGCTGGCCAAAAACATTCAGTACTTC. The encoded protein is CASSSPPGLAGGLAKNIQYF.

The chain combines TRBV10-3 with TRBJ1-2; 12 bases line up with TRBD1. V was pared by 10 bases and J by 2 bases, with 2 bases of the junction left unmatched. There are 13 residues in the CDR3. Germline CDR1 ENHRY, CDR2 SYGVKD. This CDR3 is CATGTGGNYGYTF. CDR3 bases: TGTGCCACCGGGACAGGGGGCAACTATGGCTACACCTTC.

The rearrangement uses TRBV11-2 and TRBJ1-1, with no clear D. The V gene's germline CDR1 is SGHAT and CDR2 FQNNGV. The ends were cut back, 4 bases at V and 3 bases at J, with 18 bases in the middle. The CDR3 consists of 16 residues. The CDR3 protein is CASSSIAGSRDTEAFF. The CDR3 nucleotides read TGTGCCAGCAGCTCCATCGCAGGCAGCCGTGACACTGAAGCTTTCTTT.

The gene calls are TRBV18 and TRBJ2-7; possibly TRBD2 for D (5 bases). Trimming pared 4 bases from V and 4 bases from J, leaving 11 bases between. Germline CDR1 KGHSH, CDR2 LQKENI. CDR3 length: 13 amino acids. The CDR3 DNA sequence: TGTGCCAGCTCACAAGAGGGCCCTTACGAGCAGTACTTC. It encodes CASSQEGPYEQYF.

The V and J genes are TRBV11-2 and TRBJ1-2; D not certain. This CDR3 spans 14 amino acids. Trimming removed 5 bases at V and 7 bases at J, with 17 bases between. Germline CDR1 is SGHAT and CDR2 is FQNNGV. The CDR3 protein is CASSAGGVVGGYTF. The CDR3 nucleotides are TGTGCCAGCAGCGCAGGCGGGGTTGTAGGTGGCTACACCTTC.

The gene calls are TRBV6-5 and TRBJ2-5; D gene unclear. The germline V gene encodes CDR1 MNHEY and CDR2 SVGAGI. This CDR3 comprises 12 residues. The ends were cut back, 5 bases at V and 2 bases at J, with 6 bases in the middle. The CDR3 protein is CASSRQQETQYF. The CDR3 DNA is TGTGCCAGCAGTAGACAACAAGAGACCCAGTACTTC.

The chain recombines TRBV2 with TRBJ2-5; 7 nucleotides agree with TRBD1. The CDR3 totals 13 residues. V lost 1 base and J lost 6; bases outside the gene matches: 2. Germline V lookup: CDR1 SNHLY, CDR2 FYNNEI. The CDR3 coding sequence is TGTGCCAGCAGTGAAGAGACAGGGAAGACCCAGTACTTC. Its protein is CASSEETGKTQYF.

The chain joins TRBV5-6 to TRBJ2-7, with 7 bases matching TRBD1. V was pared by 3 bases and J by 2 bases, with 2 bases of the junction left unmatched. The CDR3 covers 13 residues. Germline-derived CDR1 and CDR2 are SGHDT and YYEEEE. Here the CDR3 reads CASSSGTAYEQYF. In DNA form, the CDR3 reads TGTGCCAGCAGCTCCGGGACAGCCTACGAGCAGTACTTC. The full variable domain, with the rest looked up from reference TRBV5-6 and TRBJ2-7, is DAGVTQSPTHLIKTRGQQVTLRCSPKSGHDTVSWYQQALGQGPQFIFQYYEEEERQRGNFPDRFSGHQFPNYSSELNVNALLLGDSALYLCASSSGTAYEQYFGPGTRLTVT.

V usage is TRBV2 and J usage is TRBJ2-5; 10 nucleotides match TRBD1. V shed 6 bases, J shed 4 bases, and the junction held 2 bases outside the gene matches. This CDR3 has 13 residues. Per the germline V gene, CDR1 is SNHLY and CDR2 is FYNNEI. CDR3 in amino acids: CASSRDRGETQYF. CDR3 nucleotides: TGTGCCAGCAGCCGGGACAGGGGAGAGACCCAGTACTTC.

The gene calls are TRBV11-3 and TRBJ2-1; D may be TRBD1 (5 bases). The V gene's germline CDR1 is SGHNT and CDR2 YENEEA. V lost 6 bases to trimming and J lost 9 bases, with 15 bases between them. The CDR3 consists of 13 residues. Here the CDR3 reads CASSRSGLGEQFF. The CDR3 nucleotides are TGTGCCAGCAGTCGTTCAGGGCTGGGTGAGCAGTTCTTC.

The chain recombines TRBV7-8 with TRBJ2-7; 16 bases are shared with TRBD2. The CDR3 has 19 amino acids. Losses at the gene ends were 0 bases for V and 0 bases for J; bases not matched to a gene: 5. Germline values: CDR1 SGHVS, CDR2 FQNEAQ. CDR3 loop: CASSLALGLAGGSSYEQYF. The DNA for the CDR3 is TGTGCCAGCAGCTTAGCGTTGGGACTAGCGGGAGGGAGCTCCTACGAGCAGTACTTC.